These 23 T cell receptor beta chains share one sample of origin, sequenced in a study of CD8+ T cells in alopecia areata. cDNA serving as the sequencing template came from extracted, reverse transcribed RNA. Here immunoSEQ multiplex PCR was the method, and the copy in TCRdb shows in-frame clones only, minus some. The sample shows 150,000 to 200,000 clones, around 64% of them seen only once. Specified treatment: oral pan-JAK inhibitor, 5-10 mg twice daily. The sequencing here drew on CD4+ T cells sorted from blood, taken at week 49, from a patient treated with tofacitinib. The receptors stem from a human donor with alopecia areata.

This chain links TRBV12-5 with TRBJ2-5; D is uncertain. This CDR3 contains 14 residues. Germline CDR1 is LGHNT and CDR2 is FRNRAP. With 4 bases removed from V and 5 bases from J, the gap between germline ends came to 14 bases. CDR3 nucleotide sequence: TGTGCTAGTGGTTCCATCACGAATGGGGAGACCCAGTACTTC. Translation: CASGSITNGETQYF.

This chain connects TRBV4-3 to TRBJ1-4; TRBD1 is a possible D gene (6 bases). From germline, CDR1 is LGHNA and CDR2 YSLEER. The CDR3 is 18 residues long. V was clipped by 3 bases and J by 6 bases, with 23 bases between them. CDR3 residues: CASSQAHRELRDYEKLFF. The CDR3 nucleotides are TGCGCCAGCAGCCAGGCCCACAGGGAGCTACGTGACTATGAAAAACTGTTTTTT.

V gene TRBV9 combines with J gene TRBJ1-1; no reliable D call. V was cut by 0 bases and J by 0 bases, with 6 bases left in between. The CDR3 is 14 amino acids. CDR1 is SGDLS, CDR2 YYNGEE, per germline. Here the CDR3 reads CASSVGGVNTEAFF. The CDR3 DNA follows: TGTGCCAGCAGCGTAGGCGGGGTGAACACTGAAGCTTTCTTT.

The chain links TRBV6-5 to TRBJ2-4, with TRBD2 as a possible D gene (5 bases). The V and J ends lost 4 bases and 8 bases respectively, with 12 bases between them. This CDR3 is 13 amino acids long. Germline-derived CDR1 and CDR2 are MNHEY and SVGAGI. The CDR3, as DNA: TGTGCCAGCAGTTTGGACGGGGTGGACATTCAGTACTTC. Residues: CASSLDGVDIQYF.

The genes are TRBV5-6 and TRBJ2-5; D might be TRBD1 (5 bases). The CDR3 is 15 residues long. The germline V gene has CDR1 SGHDT and CDR2 YYEEEE. V was pared by 3 bases and J by 1 base, with 13 bases between. CDR3 loop: CASSWRQTFQETQYF. The CDR3 DNA is TGTGCCAGCAGCTGGAGACAGACCTTCCAAGAGACCCAGTACTTC.

The chain joins TRBV7-2 to TRBJ1-2; TRBD1 matches 7 bases. Germline trimming cut 4 bases from V and 4 bases from J; bases unmatched to any gene: 9. The CDR3 totals 15 residues. The germline gives CDR1 SGHTA, CDR2 FQGNSA. DNA for the CDR3: TGTGCCAGCAGCTCCCAAGGGGGGACAGCCTATGGCTACACCTTC. This codes for CASSSQGGTAYGYTF.

The rearrangement links TRBV30 to TRBJ2-6; unclear D gene. Germline V gene lookup returns CDR1 GTSNPN and CDR2 SVGIG (reference sequence). This CDR3 is built from 13 residues. Deletions cut 5 bases from V and 0 bases from J, with 5 bases between. For the CDR3, the DNA is TGTGCCTGGCAGGACTCTGGGGCCAACGTCCTGACTTTC. Its translation is CAWQDSGANVLTF.

The rearrangement joins TRBV5-1 to TRBJ2-1; 9 bases match TRBD1. The ends lost 4 bases at V and 4 bases at J; junction bases unmatched: 6. Germline V gene lookup returns CDR1 SGHRS and CDR2 YFSETQ. The CDR3 consists of 15 residues. The CDR3 DNA reads TGCGCCAGCAGCCCCCGGACAGGGGCGTACAATGAGCAGTTCTTC. Translated, it gives CASSPRTGAYNEQFF.

The gene calls are TRBV2 and TRBJ2-5, with 10 bases identical to TRBD2. In germline, CDR1 is SNHLY, CDR2 FYNNEI. Trimming took 2 bases from V and 5 from J; bases not matched to a gene: 5. The CDR3 covers 15 residues. This CDR3 reads CASSEKRGGWETQYF. As DNA, the CDR3 is TGTGCCAGCAGTGAAAAGCGGGGGGGCTGGGAGACCCAGTACTTC.

This clone has just one count. The chain combines TRBV15 with TRBJ2-5; D unclear. Germline V gene sequence: CDR1 LNHNV, CDR2 YYDKDF (reference sequence). Trimming removed 4 bases at V and 4 bases at J, with 10 bases between. This CDR3 is 13 amino acids long. The CDR3 reads CATSINTGETQYF. The CDR3 nucleotides are TGTGCCACCAGCATAAACACGGGAGAGACCCAGTACTTC.

In its sample, this clone was seen a few times. This sequence joins TRBV4-1 and TRBJ2-2, with D maybe TRBD2 (5 bases). V was shortened by 1 base and J by 6 bases, with 9 bases between the two germline ends. The CDR3 length is 14 residues. Germline assignment: CDR1 MGHRA and CDR2 YSYEKL. This CDR3 is CASSQGTFPGELFF. CDR3 bases: TGCGCCAGCAGCCAAGGGACTTTTCCCGGGGAGCTGTTTTTT.

The chain recombines TRBV29-1 with TRBJ1-2; perhaps TRBD1 as D (5 bases). V lost 5 bases and J 4 bases, leaving 8 bases between the germline ends. The germline V gene has CDR1 SQVTM and CDR2 ANQGSEA. The CDR3 has 11 amino acids. CDR3 DNA sequence: TGCAGCGTTCATGACAGCTATGGCTACACCTTC. Translation: CSVHDSYGYTF.

The J gene is TRBJ2-7, the V gene TRBV29-1; TRBD1 is a possible D gene (7 bases). Germline CDR1 SQVTM, CDR2 ANQGSEA. This CDR3 contains 14 residues. The V and J ends lost 4 bases and 2 bases respectively, with 15 bases between them. Written as DNA, the CDR3 is TGCAGCGTTGCCGCGGGACAGCTACCCTACGAGCAGTACTTC. Protein sequence: CSVAAGQLPYEQYF.

The chain combines TRBV6-5 with TRBJ1-4; D unresolved. The CDR3 spans 15 residues. The ends were cut back, 5 bases at V and 0 bases at J, with 10 bases in the middle. The germline V gene has CDR1 MNHEY and CDR2 SVGAGI. The CDR3 bases are TGTGCCAGCAGTCGCGTGGGAGCAACTAATGAAAAACTGTTTTTT. Translated: CASSRVGATNEKLFF.

This clone has a handful of counts. The chain is built from TRBV29-1 and TRBJ1-4; D call uncertain. CDR3 size: 12 residues. Trimming removed 7 bases at V and 4 bases at J, with 10 bases between. Germline CDR1 reads SQVTM; CDR2 reads ANQGSEA. This CDR3 is CSGRGFNEKLFF. In DNA form, the CDR3 reads TGCAGCGGACGGGGTTTTAATGAAAAACTGTTTTTT.

The chain carries TRBV7-3 and TRBJ2-4; a possible D gene is TRBD1 (5 bases). Trimming removed 5 bases at V and 3 bases at J, with 14 bases between. The length of the CDR3 is 15 residues. The germline V gene has CDR1 SGHTA and CDR2 FQGTGA. CDR3 nucleotides: TGTGCCAGCAGCCAGGACATCTCTAACAAAAACATTCAGTACTTC. It yields the protein CASSQDISNKNIQYF. The full variable domain, rest sourced from reference TRBV7-3 and TRBJ2-4, is GAGVSQTPSNKVTEKGKYVELRCDPISGHTALYWYRQSLGQGPEFLIYFQGTGAADDSGLPNDRFFAVRPEGSVSTLKIQRTERGDSAVYLCASSQDISNKNIQYFGAGTRLSVL.

The V and J genes are TRBV2 and TRBJ1-2, with D maybe TRBD1 (5 bases). The CDR3 runs 13 residues. V lost 3 bases to trimming and J lost 4 bases, with 9 bases between them. CDR1 and CDR2 (germline): SNHLY, FYNNEI. The CDR3, as DNA: TGTGCCAGCAGTGAGAGGCAGGGCTATGGCTACACCTTC. It translates to CASSERQGYGYTF.

The chain recombines TRBV10-3 with TRBJ1-6; the match to TRBD1 covers 7 bases. V shed 5 bases and J 7 bases; nucleotides not matched to a gene: 5. Germline V CDR1 and CDR2: ENHRY, SYGVKD. This CDR3 is 14 amino acids long. DNA of the CDR3: TGTGCCATCAGTCGACAGGGTGGAAATTCACCCCTCCACTTT. Amino acids: CAISRQGGNSPLHF.

The chain carries TRBV29-1 and TRBJ2-3; possibly TRBD2 for D (6 bases). CDR1 and CDR2 (germline): SQVTM, ANQGSEA. The CDR3 length is 14 residues. V gave up 3 bases and J gave up 4 bases, with 14 bases separating them. The DNA for the CDR3 is TGCAGCGTTGAGGGGACTTTCACCCCAGATACGCAGTATTTT. As protein: CSVEGTFTPDTQYF.

The chain has TRBV5-6 and TRBJ1-2, with TRBD1 identical over 7 bases. The CDR3 spans 15 residues. Trimming removed 4 bases from V and 8 bases from J; junction bases left unmatched: 14. Germline V gene sequence: CDR1 SGHDT, CDR2 YYEEEE. Here the CDR3 DNA reads TGTGCCAGCAGCCCTCCCGGGACAGCCTGGGGCGGCTACACCTTC. This translates into CASSPPGTAWGGYTF.

J is TRBJ1-5 and V is TRBV7-8; D might be TRBD1 (6 bases). The CDR3 runs 14 residues. Trimming took off 5 bases at V and 5 bases at J, with 13 bases between the two ends. Per the germline V gene, CDR1 is SGHVS and CDR2 is FQNEAQ. The CDR3 region is CASSAKNRDQPQHF. In DNA, the CDR3 is TGTGCCAGCAGCGCAAAAAACAGGGATCAGCCCCAGCATTTT.

The chain combines TRBV29-1 with TRBJ1-2; 9 positions agree with TRBD1. V gave up 6 bases and J gave up 0 bases; unmatched junction bases: 8. This CDR3 comprises 15 residues. CDR1 is SQVTM and CDR2 is ANQGSEA in the germline V gene. This chain's CDR3 is CSVVGDREANYGYTF. The CDR3 DNA is TGCAGCGTCGTGGGGGACAGGGAAGCTAACTATGGCTACACCTTC. The whole variable domain, filled in from reference TRBV29-1 and TRBJ1-2, reads SAVISQKPSRDICQRGTSLTIQCQVDSQVTMMFWYRQQPGQSLTLIATANQGSEATYESGFVIDKFPISRPNLTFSTLTVSNMSPEDSSIYLCSVVGDREANYGYTFGSGTRLTVV.

The genes are TRBV9 and TRBJ2-5; D perhaps matches TRBD2 (5 bases). The CDR3 is 15 residues long. The germline V gene has CDR1 SGDLS and CDR2 YYNGEE. The V end lost 4 bases, the J end lost 2 bases, and 15 bases lay between the germline ends. The CDR3 nucleotides are TGTGCCAGCAGCTATTCGGCACTAGTACAAGAGACCCAGTACTTC. Translated: CASSYSALVQETQYF.